This T cell receptor beta chain was sequenced during a study of blood T cells in healthy people across ages (dated by TCRdb to 2013 to 2016). General notes on the study: In model experiments, template switching captured about one uniquely barcoded TCR beta cDNA molecule for every two T cells. Age-related changes in TCR beta repertoire diversity were measured in the study by deep sequencing normalized with unique cDNA molecular identifiers. Donors were grouped into four age groups: young (average approximately 16 years), middle-aged (roughly 40), aged (about 60) and long-lived (82). To avoid experimental bias, donors of different ages were spread randomly across the sequencing lanes. Using the same blood draw, the study looked at two additional independent replicas of 1 million unique cDNA reads for two donors, one aged 18 to 29 and the other aged 80 or older.

CDR3 length: 15 amino acids, cysteine to phenylalanine. Only the CDR3 region is kept as DNA, spanning 45 bases read in frame from base 1. Unmatched junction bases come to 9, with V trimmed by 6 bases and J by 10 bases. The germline V gene gives CDR1 as MNHEY and CDR2 as SVGEGT. Points the paper makes about the study in general: As age increased, observed TCR beta diversity per million T cells dropped in a roughly linear way, and a significant reduction was already evident by age 40. The CMV infection status of donors was not known, potentially confounding age-related changes in expanded clonotypes. Total diversity estimates from one million sequenced T cells were considered lower bounds and underestimates. Compared with the aged group, the long-lived group had more naive CD4+ T cells, fewer expanded clones and increased TCR diversity, a pattern suggesting age selection. Because profiling used bulk unsorted PBMCs, naive and antigen-experienced compartments could not be compared conclusively. Observed TCR beta diversity correlated strongly with the percentage of naive T cells measured by flow cytometry.

Donors were 30 to 45 systemically healthy Caucasian individuals from Russia aged roughly 6 to 95 years. Around 9.7 milliliters of peripheral blood were collected from each donor into EDTA-treated Vacutainer tubes. Ficoll-Paque density-gradient centrifugation was used to isolate PBMCs, with at least 7 million per sample. Total RNA, at least 5 micrograms per sample, was extracted from PBMCs with Trizol reagent. Naive CD45RAhigh/CD27high T cell percentages were measured by flow cytometry on a PBMC aliquot from every donor. Libraries were made using 5' RACE. Sequencing was performed on an Illumina HiSeq 2500. The second PCR ran for roughly 6 to 11 cycles and used a J-beta primer mix along with a sample-barcoded 5' primer. A template-switch 5' adaptor carrying 12 random nucleotides introduced a unique molecular identifier onto each TCR beta cDNA molecule. At least 3 million CDR3-containing paired-end reads were obtained from each sample. All of the RNA was converted into first-strand cDNA using the Mint cDNA synthesis kit, with a TRBC-specific oligonucleotide serving as the primer. All cDNA was treated with uracil-DNA glycosylase and then went through a first 18-cycle PCR with the universal primers M1SS and BC2_uni_R. Per the source publication's procedure: For normalization, 1 million high-quality reads, each with a distinct molecular identifier, were randomly selected from each sample. Reads sharing molecular identifiers were discarded rather than binned into consensus sequences. MiTCR, run with a Q25 quality threshold and the strictest error-elimination algorithm, handled CDR3 identification, clonotype clustering and error correction. A nonparametric unseen species model with Euler transformation was used to estimate a lower bound on total TCR beta diversity. The public reads were run again by TCRdb, first through fastp at Q25 and then through MiXCR, and only productive beta chains were kept. Rows merge per CDR3 protein into single entries with the most common DNA and genes. The V and J calls shown here were made by TCRdb, not taken from the authors' results. The sample profile shows roughly 800,000 distinct CDR3 sequences; about three fifths of them were found once. The ten largest account for approximately 20% of the sample.

A remark on this clonotype: Its antigen has not been determined. No base quality values were provided; no much bigger clone lies one nucleotide off.

The rearranged chain carries TRBV6-2 or TRBV6-3 and TRBJ2-1; TRBD2 fits 13 bases in the junction. This sequence was found in a man aged 30-40 years in good health. Material for sequencing was blood. The CDR3 has the sequence CASRQGLAGPQEQFF. At the DNA level, the sequence is TGTGCCAGCAGACAGGGACTAGCGGGGCCCCAGGAGCAGTTCTTC.